The 8 T cell receptor beta chains presented below share a single source sample, sequenced in a study of blood T cell repertoires in COVID-19. Data came from immunoSEQ multiplex PCR; TCRdb stores just in-frame clones and leaves some out. The data show 350,000 to 550,000 clones, around 89% seen once. The sequenced material came from peripheral blood. The source is a woman in her thirties with acute or convalescent COVID-19.

As DNA, the CDR3 is TGTGCCAGCAGCGGCCCAGATAATGAAAAACTGTTTTTT. This gives the protein CASSGPDNEKLFF. The chain couples TRBV9 to TRBJ1-4; D is unresolved. With 3 bases removed from V and 4 bases from J, the gap between germline ends came to 7 bases. CDR3 length equals 13 residues. Germline V gene lookup returns CDR1 SGDLS and CDR2 YYNGEE.

DNA for the CDR3: TGCGCCAGCAGCCAAGGCATCAGGGGGCTTAATGAGCAGTTCTTC. As protein: CASSQGIRGLNEQFF. The rearrangement uses TRBV4-1 and TRBJ2-1; 8 positions match TRBD1. Trimming removed 1 base from V and 7 bases from J; junction bases left unmatched: 6. The CDR3 is 15 residues long. Germline CDR1 is MGHRA and CDR2 is YSYEKL.

This chain uses TRBV5-1 with TRBJ1-2; D possibly corresponds to TRBD1 (6 bases). Germline V CDR1 and CDR2: SGHRS, YFSETQ. The ends were cut back, 0 bases at V and 8 bases at J, with 14 bases in the middle. This CDR3 is 14 amino acids long. CDR3 nucleotides: TGCGCCAGCAGCTTGGCTACAGGGTCGGAAGGCTACACCTTC. Protein sequence: CASSLATGSEGYTF.

The chain employs TRBV6-1 and TRBJ1-2; D is undetermined. Germline-derived CDR1 and CDR2 are MNHNS and SASEGT. CDR3 length: 15 amino acids. Trimming took 0 bases from V and 4 from J, leaving 12 bases between them. In nucleotides, the CDR3 is TGTGCCAGCAGTGAAGCGCGTGGCGGTGTCTATGGCTACACCTTC. Translating it yields CASSEARGGVYGYTF.

V is TRBV6-5 and J is TRBJ2-5; 9 bases map to TRBD2. CDR1 MNHEY and CDR2 SVGAGI come from the germline V gene. Germline trimming cut 0 bases from V and 4 bases from J; bases unmatched to any gene: 3. The CDR3 spans 15 residues. Here the CDR3 reads CASSYSGTSLETQYF. Written as DNA, the CDR3 is TGTGCCAGCAGTTACTCGGGGACTAGCTTAGAGACCCAGTACTTC.

The J gene is TRBJ1-5, the V gene TRBV6-1; D is possibly TRBD1 (5 bases). This CDR3 is 17 amino acids long. V lost 4 bases to trimming and J lost 0 bases, with 16 bases between them. The germline gives CDR1 MNHNS, CDR2 SASEGT. CDR3 coding DNA: TGTGCCAGCAGTGGCGGGACCCAACTCAATAGCAATCAGCCCCAGCATTTT. Residues: CASSGGTQLNSNQPQHF.

The chain uses TRBV5-5 and TRBJ1-4; D is unresolved. Germline V gene sequence: CDR1 SGHKS, CDR2 YYEKEE (reference sequence). The V and J ends lost 4 bases and 7 bases respectively, with 17 bases between them. This CDR3 spans 15 amino acids. CDR3 sequence reads: CASSKEKRRGEKLFF. The CDR3 DNA follows: TGTGCCAGCAGCAAAGAAAAACGGCGGGGTGAAAAACTGTTTTTT.

The CDR3 spells CASSRTGETYGYTF. In DNA form, the CDR3 reads TGTGCCAGCAGTCGGACAGGCGAAACCTATGGCTACACCTTC. This chain uses TRBV2 with TRBJ1-2; 7 nucleotides agree with TRBD1. After removal of 5 bases from V and 4 bases from J, the junction contained 7 bases not matched to a gene. The CDR3 runs 14 residues. In germline, CDR1 is SNHLY, CDR2 FYNNEI.